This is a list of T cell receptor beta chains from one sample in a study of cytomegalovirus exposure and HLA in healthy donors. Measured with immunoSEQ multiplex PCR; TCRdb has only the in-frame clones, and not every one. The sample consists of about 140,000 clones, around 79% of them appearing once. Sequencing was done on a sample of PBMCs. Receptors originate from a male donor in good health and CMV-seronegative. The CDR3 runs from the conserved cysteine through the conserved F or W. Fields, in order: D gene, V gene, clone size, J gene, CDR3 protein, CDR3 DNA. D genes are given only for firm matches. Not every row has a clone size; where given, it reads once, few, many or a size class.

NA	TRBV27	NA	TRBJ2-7	CASSVTGDYEQYF	TGTGCCAGCAGTGTGACGGGGGACTACGAGCAGTACTTC
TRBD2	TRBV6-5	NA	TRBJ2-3	CASSGTSGRTDTQYF	TGTGCCAGCAGTGGGACTAGCGGGAGAACAGATACGCAGTATTTT
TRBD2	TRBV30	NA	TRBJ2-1	CAWSVLAGEFYNEQFF	TGTGCCTGGAGTGTACTTGCGGGAGAATTCTACAATGAGCAGTTCTTC
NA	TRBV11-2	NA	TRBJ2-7	CASSLDRVTYEQYF	TGTGCCAGCAGCTTAGACAGGGTCACCTACGAGCAGTACTTC
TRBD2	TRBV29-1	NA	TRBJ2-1	CSTKGLAGVTNEQFF	TGCAGCACGAAGGGATTAGCGGGAGTTACGAATGAGCAGTTCTTC
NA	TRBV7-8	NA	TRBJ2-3	CASSFPGAATDTQYF	TGTGCCAGCAGCTTCCCGGGAGCAGCTACAGATACGCAGTATTTT
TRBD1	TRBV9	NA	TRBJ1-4	CASSVRTGGSNEKLFF	TGTGCCAGCAGCGTTAGGACAGGGGGCTCTAATGAAAAACTGTTTTTT
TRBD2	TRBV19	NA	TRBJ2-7	CASRGLAEYEQYF	TGTGCCAGCCGGGGACTAGCAGAATACGAGCAGTACTTC
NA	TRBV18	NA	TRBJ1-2	CASSNGQYSNYGYTF	TGTGCCAGCTCAAACGGACAATATTCGAACTATGGCTACACCTTC
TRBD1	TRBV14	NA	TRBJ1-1	CASSQKRTGQIRTEAFF	TGTGCCAGCAGCCAAAAACGGACAGGGCAGATTAGGACTGAAGCTTTCTTT
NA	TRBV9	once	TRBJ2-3	CASSVAAGASTDTQYF	TGTGCCAGCAGCGTAGCGGCAGGCGCCAGCACAGATACGCAGTATTTT
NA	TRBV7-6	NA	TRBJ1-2	CASSPGGLGYTF	TGTGCCAGCAGCCCCGGGGGGCTGGGCTACACCTTC
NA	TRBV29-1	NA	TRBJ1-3	CSVTRDLGNTIYF	TGCAGCGTTACCAGGGACTTGGGAAACACCATATATTTT
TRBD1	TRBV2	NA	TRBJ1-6	CASRDRGRRTYNSPLHF	TGTGCCAGCAGGGACAGGGGGAGGAGGACCTATAATTCACCCCTCCACTTT
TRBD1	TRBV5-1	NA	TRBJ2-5	CASSLGAGTGKETQYF	TGCGCCAGCAGCTTGGGGGCCGGGACAGGGAAAGAGACTCAGTACTTC
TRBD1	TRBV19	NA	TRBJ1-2	CASSTRTGGNGYTF	TGTGCCAGTAGTACCCGGACAGGGGGCAATGGCTACACCTTC
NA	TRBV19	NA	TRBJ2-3	CASSSFTDTQYF	TGTGCCAGTAGTTCCTTCACAGATACGCAGTATTTT
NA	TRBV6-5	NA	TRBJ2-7	CASRLGVRNEQYF	TGTGCCAGCAGGCTCGGGGTGAGGAACGAGCAGTACTTC
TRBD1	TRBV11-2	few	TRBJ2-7	CASSRGQGYYEQYF	TGTGCCAGCAGCCGAGGACAGGGTTACTACGAGCAGTACTTC
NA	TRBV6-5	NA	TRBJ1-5	CASRTGTPQHF	TGTGCCAGCAGGACAGGCACGCCCCAGCATTTT
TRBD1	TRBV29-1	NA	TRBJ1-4	CSVLDRFATNEKLFF	TGCAGCGTCTTGGACAGGTTTGCAACTAATGAAAAACTGTTTTTT
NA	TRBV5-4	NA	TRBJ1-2	CASSLAVGGGYGYTF	TGTGCCAGCAGCTTGGCCGTGGGAGGGGGCTATGGCTACACCTTC
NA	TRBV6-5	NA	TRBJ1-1	CASRGGEGAFF	TGTGCCAGCAGAGGTGGGGAGGGAGCTTTCTTT
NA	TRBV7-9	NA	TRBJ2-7	CSSTSTGIPYEQYF	TGTTCCAGCACCTCTACAGGGATCCCCTACGAGCAGTACTTC
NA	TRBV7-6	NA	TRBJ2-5	CASSLGIIAVNKETQYF	TGTGCCAGCAGCTTAGGCATCATAGCGGTCAACAAAGAGACCCAGTACTTC
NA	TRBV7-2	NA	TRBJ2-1	CASSPLPSVSYNEQFF	TGTGCCAGCAGCCCACTCCCTAGCGTCTCCTACAATGAGCAGTTCTTC
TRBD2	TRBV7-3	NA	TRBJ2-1	CASSITSGPYNEQFF	TGTGCCAGCAGCATCACTAGCGGTCCTTACAATGAGCAGTTCTTC
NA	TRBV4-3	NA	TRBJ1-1	CASSQGTWGVTEAFF	TGCGCCAGCAGCCAAGGGACCTGGGGGGTCACTGAAGCTTTCTTT
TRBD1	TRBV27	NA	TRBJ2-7	CASSRQGATYEQYF	TGTGCCAGCAGCAGACAGGGGGCTACCTACGAGCAGTACTTC